One and the same sample provided the 28 T cell receptor beta chains below, sequenced in a study of blood T cell repertoires in COVID-19. Sequencing used immunoSEQ multiplex PCR; TCRdb keeps in-frame clones, though not all of them. The sample records about 500,000 clones, 85% to 90% being singletons. Input material: peripheral blood. All receptors derive from a woman between 50 and 59 years old with COVID-19, enrolled during active disease.

The chain couples TRBV6-5 to TRBJ1-6; 10 bases are shared with TRBD1. V was clipped by 5 bases and J by 8 bases; unmatched bases: 6. The CDR3 contains 15 residues. From germline, CDR1 is MNHEY and CDR2 SVGAGI. The DNA of the CDR3 is TGTGCCAGCAGTCTAAGACAGGGGGCGGATTCACCCCTCCACTTT. Its protein product is CASSLRQGADSPLHF.

The CDR3 loop reads CSVGVGGEGQPQHF. As DNA, the CDR3 is TGCAGCGTCGGAGTCGGAGGGGAAGGTCAGCCCCAGCATTTT. The V call is TRBV29-1, the J call TRBJ1-5, with D tentatively TRBD1 (5 bases). V was trimmed by 6 bases and J by 6 bases, leaving 18 bases between them. From germline, CDR1 is SQVTM and CDR2 ANQGSEA. The CDR3 covers 14 residues.

The chain is built from TRBV7-9 and TRBJ1-1; tentative D call: TRBD1 (5 bases). Per the germline V gene, CDR1 is SEHNR and CDR2 is FQNEAQ (reference sequence). The CDR3 has 14 amino acids. V was shortened by 7 bases and J by 5 bases, with 17 bases between the two germline ends. The CDR3 loop is CASTLEWGVTEAFF. Written as DNA, the CDR3 is TGTGCCAGCACCCTAGAGTGGGGGGTGACTGAAGCTTTCTTT.

This chain links TRBV24-1 with TRBJ1-1; 7 nucleotides agree with TRBD1. Germline values: CDR1 KGHDR, CDR2 SFDVKD. This CDR3 region has 13 residues. With 7 bases clipped from V and 5 bases from J, the junction kept 6 bases outside the gene matches. The CDR3 DNA is TGTGCCACCAGCAGTGACAGGGCAACTGAAGCTTTCTTT. Translating it yields CATSSDRATEAFF.

The chain couples TRBV5-4 to TRBJ2-3; 9 bases line up with TRBD2. With 2 bases clipped from V and 6 bases from J, the junction kept 7 bases outside the gene matches. CDR1 is SGHNT and CDR2 is YYREEE in the germline V gene (reference sequence). The CDR3 has 15 amino acids. Here the CDR3 reads CASSLAGGSPDTQYF. The DNA for the CDR3 is TGTGCCAGCAGCTTAGCGGGGGGTTCCCCTGATACGCAGTATTTT.

This sequence joins TRBV2 and TRBJ2-1; the D is unclear. The V and J ends lost 7 bases and 10 bases respectively, with 14 bases between them. CDR1 is SNHLY, CDR2 FYNNEI, per germline. CDR3 length equals 12 residues. CDR3 sequence: CASTPGIREQFF. The CDR3 bases are TGTGCCAGCACACCAGGCATACGCGAGCAGTTCTTC.

The chain is built from TRBV7-9 and TRBJ2-1, with 8 bases matching TRBD1. Per the germline V gene, CDR1 is SEHNR and CDR2 is FQNEAQ (reference sequence). V gave up 10 bases and J gave up 6 bases; unmatched junction bases: 8. The CDR3 is 13 residues long. The CDR3 is CATMDRVGNEQFF. CDR3 coding DNA: TGTGCCACTATGGACAGGGTGGGCAATGAGCAGTTCTTC.

V is TRBV3-1 (or the pseudogene TRBV3-2) and J is TRBJ1-1; TRBD1 is a possible D gene (5 bases). Trimming took off 0 bases at V and 10 bases at J, with 15 bases between the two ends. The CDR3 runs to 14 residues. Germline CDR1 is LGHDT and CDR2 is YNNKEL (reference sequence). The CDR3 is CASSQDRGGRRAFF. The CDR3 DNA is TGTGCCAGCAGCCAAGATAGGGGTGGAAGGAGAGCTTTCTTT.

This chain links TRBV28 with TRBJ2-7, with 9 bases lining up with TRBD1. V shed 3 bases, J shed 0 bases, and the junction held 3 bases outside the gene matches. There are 15 residues in the CDR3. The germline gives CDR1 MDHEN, CDR2 SYDVKM. CDR3 amino acids: CASSFGTGPSYEQYF. CDR3 nucleotide sequence: TGTGCCAGCAGTTTCGGGACAGGGCCCTCCTACGAGCAGTACTTC.

V gene TRBV19 combines with J gene TRBJ2-2; tentatively, D is TRBD2 (6 bases). The germline V gene encodes CDR1 LNHDA and CDR2 SQIVND (reference sequence). The V and J ends lost 0 bases and 5 bases respectively, with 10 bases between them. The CDR3 runs 15 residues. The CDR3, as DNA: TGTGCCAGTAGTATAGAGGGGGGTTATACCGGGGAGCTGTTTTTT. This gives the protein CASSIEGGYTGELFF.

The gene calls are TRBV27 and TRBJ1-2, with D possibly matching TRBD1 (5 bases). Trimming removed 4 bases at V and 4 bases at J, with 13 bases between. The length of the CDR3 is 14 residues. Germline V gene lookup returns CDR1 MNHEY and CDR2 SMNVEV (reference sequence). CDR3 sequence (DNA): TGTGCCAGCAGTTCCGCGGAGGGGATCTATGGCTACACCTTC. Translation: CASSSAEGIYGYTF.

The gene calls are TRBV19 and TRBJ1-4; D uncertain. Germline V gene lookup returns CDR1 LNHDA and CDR2 SQIVND (reference sequence). The ends were cut back, 2 bases at V and 4 bases at J, with 8 bases in the middle. CDR3 length: 14 residues. The CDR3 loop reads CASSISQVNEKLFF. CDR3 nucleotides: TGTGCCAGTAGTATATCGCAGGTTAATGAAAAACTGTTTTTT.

As DNA, the CDR3 is TGCGCCAGCAGCTTGGTACTTTCCTACGAGCAGTACTTC. Protein: CASSLVLSYEQYF. The gene calls are TRBV5-1 and TRBJ2-7; D unresolved. V lost 0 bases, J lost 1 base, and 5 bases lay in between. Germline assignment: CDR1 SGHRS and CDR2 YFSETQ. This CDR3 has 13 amino acids.

CDR3 sequence reads: CASSLELATNEKLFF. The CDR3 DNA reads as TGTGCCAGCAGCCTGGAACTTGCAACTAATGAAAAACTGTTTTTT. The J gene is TRBJ1-4, the V gene TRBV5-4; D unclear. This CDR3 region has 15 residues. Germline V CDR1 and CDR2: SGHNT, YYREEE (reference sequence). With 4 bases removed from V and 0 bases from J, the gap between germline ends came to 10 bases.

The CDR3 region has the DNA TGTGCCAGCAGCTCCGCTTTAGCCACTGAAGCTTTCTTT. Amino acids: CASSSALATEAFF. The rearrangement joins TRBV5-4 to TRBJ1-1, with D uncertain. Germline CDR1 SGHNT, CDR2 YYREEE (reference sequence). The V end was cut by 3 bases, the J end by 4 bases, with 10 bases between. The CDR3 sequence is 13 residues long.

This chain joins TRBV19 and TRBJ1-1; TRBD1 aligns across 7 bases. Germline V gene data show CDR1 as LNHDA and CDR2 as SQIVND (reference sequence). Losses at the gene ends were 3 bases for V and 8 bases for J; bases not matched to a gene: 12. This CDR3 is built from 15 residues. The CDR3 DNA is TGTGCCAGTAGTATCCTTCAGGGGGTCCGACAAGAAGCTTTCTTT. Protein sequence: CASSILQGVRQEAFF.

V gene TRBV27 combines with J gene TRBJ1-1, with 7 positions matching TRBD1. The germline V gene encodes CDR1 MNHEY and CDR2 SMNVEV (reference sequence). Unmatched junction bases numbered 8, after V lost 7 bases and J lost 0 bases. The length of the CDR3 is 15 residues. CDR3 nucleotides: TGTGCCAGCACGGACAGGATTGGGATGAACACTGAAGCTTTCTTT. It encodes CASTDRIGMNTEAFF.

This chain joins TRBV6-2 or TRBV6-3 and TRBJ1-2, with D maybe TRBD1 (5 bases). Trimming removed 4 bases at V and 5 bases at J, with 8 bases between. The CDR3 loop spans 12 amino acids. CDR1 is MNHEY and CDR2 is SVGEGT in the germline V gene. Here the CDR3 DNA reads TGTGCCAGCAGTTCAGGGTCGTATGGCTACACCTTC. It is translated as CASSSGSYGYTF.

The V call is TRBV2, the J call TRBJ2-7, with 9 positions matching TRBD1. The CDR3 totals 15 residues. Germline loops: CDR1 SNHLY, CDR2 FYNNEI. V dropped 5 bases and J dropped 3; count of bases not matched to a gene: 8. This CDR3 reads CASSSPGQGNYEQYF. CDR3 DNA sequence: TGTGCCAGCAGTTCGCCGGGACAGGGCAACTACGAGCAGTACTTC.

The chain combines TRBV2 with TRBJ1-4, with D maybe TRBD1 (5 bases). The germline V gene has CDR1 SNHLY and CDR2 FYNNEI. V was clipped by 6 bases and J by 8 bases, with 10 bases between them. This CDR3 has 12 residues. This chain's CDR3 is CASRGGREKLFF. The CDR3 DNA reads as TGTGCCAGCAGGGGGGGTAGGGAAAAACTGTTTTTT.

This chain links TRBV12-3 or TRBV12-4 with TRBJ2-1; 8 bases are shared with TRBD1. Losses at the gene ends were 3 bases for V and 10 bases for J; bases not matched to a gene: 2. This CDR3 is built from 12 residues. CDR3 sequence reads: CASSFPGGEQFF. CDR3 nucleotide sequence: TGTGCCAGCAGTTTTCCAGGGGGCGAGCAGTTCTTC.

This clone has a single count. The chain combines TRBV28 with TRBJ1-2; 7 nucleotides line up with TRBD1. Germline CDR1 and CDR2: MDHEN and SYDVKM. V was clipped by 8 bases and J by 8 bases; unmatched bases: 11. The CDR3 extends over 13 amino acids. In DNA form, the CDR3 reads TGTGCCAGCGGGGCGGAGGGGGCAAGGGGCTACACCTTC. The encoded protein is CASGAEGARGYTF.

This sequence joins TRBV29-1 and TRBJ2-3; 12 bases match TRBD2. Germline values: CDR1 SQVTM, CDR2 ANQGSEA. The V segment lost 6 bases and the J segment 3 bases; nucleotides outside the gene matches: 13. The CDR3 totals 17 residues. The DNA for the CDR3 is TGCAGCGTCGACCCTAGGGGCACTAGCGGGGGGACAGATACGCAGTATTTT. Amino acids: CSVDPRGTSGGTDTQYF.

The V gene is TRBV19, the J gene TRBJ1-2; D is perhaps TRBD1 (5 bases). V gave up 6 bases and J gave up 3 bases, with 20 bases separating them. This CDR3 region has 16 residues. Germline V gives CDR1 LNHDA, CDR2 SQIVND (reference sequence). The CDR3 here is CASRSDPAGTDYGYTF. CDR3 in DNA: TGTGCCAGTAGATCAGATCCCGCGGGGACGGACTATGGCTACACCTTC.

V gene TRBV6-5 combines with J gene TRBJ1-1, with 7 bases lining up with TRBD1. The CDR3 totals 14 residues. Germline CDR1 reads MNHEY; CDR2 reads SVGAGI. The V segment lost 6 bases and the J segment 11 bases; nucleotides outside the gene matches: 15. The CDR3, as DNA: TGTGCCAGCAGGTCGTTAGGGGGCCCTACGAGGGCTTTCTTT. Translating it yields CASRSLGGPTRAFF.

The table lists this clone with a count of one. V usage is TRBV19 and J usage is TRBJ2-2; TRBD1 matches at 11 bases. After removal of 5 bases from V and 6 bases from J, the junction contained 5 bases not matched to a gene. Germline CDR1 LNHDA, CDR2 SQIVND (reference sequence). The CDR3 sequence is 15 residues long. The chain's CDR3 is CASSARDRGSGELFF. The CDR3 nucleotides read TGTGCCAGTAGTGCGCGGGACAGGGGGTCCGGGGAGCTGTTTTTT.

This clone has a single count. V usage is TRBV24-1 and J usage is TRBJ2-5; 7 nucleotides align to TRBD1. CDR3 length: 16 amino acids. CDR1 and CDR2 (germline): KGHDR, SFDVKD. Trimming took 5 bases from V and 2 from J; bases not matched to a gene: 10. CDR3 residues: CATSVPGRGKQETQYF. In DNA form, the CDR3 reads TGTGCCACCAGTGTCCCCGGCAGGGGGAAGCAAGAGACCCAGTACTTC.

Details on this clone: The sample carries other DNA sequences with the same CDR3. This chain joins TRBV7-3 and TRBJ1-2, with 8 bases matching TRBD1. Trimming at V came to 4 bases and at J to 6 bases, leaving 1 base not matched to a gene. CDR1 and CDR2 from the germline V gene are SGHTA and FQGTGA. CDR3 length: 12 amino acids. The CDR3 DNA reads as TGTGCCAGCAGCTCGACAGGGGATGGCTACACCTTC. This translates into CASSSTGDGYTF.